The 16 T cell receptor beta chains reported below all come from one sample, sequenced in a study of cytomegalovirus exposure and HLA in healthy donors. Sequencing used immunoSEQ multiplex PCR; TCRdb keeps in-frame clones, though not all of them. Of over 110,000 clones in the sample, approximately 86% were seen once. Material for sequencing was PBMCs. These receptor sequences come from a man younger than 35 in good health and CMV-seropositive.

This rearrangement joins TRBV5-5 to TRBJ1-4, with TRBD1 matching over 7 bases. The CDR3 has 15 amino acids. J lost 3 bases, V lost 3 bases, and 5 bases had no gene match. Germline CDR1 and CDR2: SGHKS and YYEKEE (reference sequence). CDR3 loop: CASSSQGVANEKLFF. CDR3 sequence (DNA): TGTGCCAGCAGCTCCCAGGGGGTAGCTAATGAAAAACTGTTTTTT.

This chain connects TRBV27 to TRBJ1-4; TRBD1 might be the D (5 bases). CDR1 is MNHEY, CDR2 SMNVEV, per germline (reference sequence). This CDR3 region has 14 residues. Trimming left V 5 bases short and J 3 bases short, with 10 bases between. The CDR3: CASSTRQPNEKLFF. Here the CDR3 DNA reads TGTGCCAGCAGTACCCGACAGCCTAATGAAAAACTGTTTTTT.

This CDR3 is CASSDLAGGYNEQFF. The DNA of the CDR3 is TGTGCCAGCAGTGACCTAGCGGGGGGCTACAATGAGCAGTTCTTC. V gene TRBV2 combines with J gene TRBJ2-1; 11 bases align to TRBD2. The CDR3 spans 15 residues. Germline assignment: CDR1 SNHLY and CDR2 FYNNEI. The V gene end was trimmed by 3 bases and the J gene end by 3 bases; junction bases not matched to a gene: 1. The full variable domain, its missing parts supplied by reference TRBV2 and TRBJ2-1, is EPEVTQTPSHQVTQMGQEVILRCVPISNHLYFYWYRQILGQKVEFLVSFYNNEISEKSEIFDDQFSVERPDGSNFTLKIRSTKLEDSAMYFCASSDLAGGYNEQFFGPGTRLTVL.

The rearrangement joins TRBV9 to TRBJ2-2; 8 bases fit TRBD1. This CDR3 has 14 residues. Germline V lookup: CDR1 SGDLS, CDR2 YYNGEE. V dropped 4 bases and J dropped 7; count of bases not matched to a gene: 6. The CDR3 nucleotides read TGTGCCAGCAGCTCGGACAGGGCGTACGGGGAGCTGTTTTTT. This translates into CASSSDRAYGELFF.

The DNA of the CDR3 is TGTGCCAGCAGGCAACAGGGGGCGGCAGCCAAAAACATTCAGTACTTC. It is translated as CASRQQGAAAKNIQYF. V gene TRBV2 combines with J gene TRBJ2-4; 9 bases are shared with TRBD1. This CDR3 contains 16 residues. Germline CDR1 is SNHLY and CDR2 is FYNNEI. The junction had 6 bases not matched to a gene; V was cut back by 6 bases and J by 0 bases.

In its sample, this clone was seen once. This sequence joins TRBV5-1 and TRBJ2-3, with 15 bases lining up with TRBD2. V was pared by 4 bases and J by 8 bases, with 8 bases of the junction left unmatched. The length of the CDR3 is 16 residues. Germline V gives CDR1 SGHRS, CDR2 YFSETQ. The CDR3 region is CASSLIGTSGGSTQYF. The CDR3 coding sequence is TGCGCCAGCAGCCTGATTGGGACTAGCGGGGGGAGTACGCAGTATTTT.

This chain connects TRBV15 to TRBJ2-1; 9 bases match TRBD1. This CDR3 comprises 15 residues. The V gene's germline CDR1 is LNHNV and CDR2 YYDKDF (reference sequence). V was pared by 3 bases and J by 1 base, with 1 base of the junction left unmatched. The CDR3 coding sequence is TGTGCCACCAGCAGGGGGACAGGGTCCTACAATGAGCAGTTCTTC. It yields the protein CATSRGTGSYNEQFF.

This clone was found a few times. The chain is built from TRBV2 and TRBJ2-7, with TRBD1 matching 10 bases. In germline, CDR1 is SNHLY, CDR2 FYNNEI. Trimming cost V 6 bases and J 6 bases; bases outside gene matches: 8. The CDR3 is 14 residues long. The CDR3 spells CASRGGQGMGEQYF. Written as DNA, the CDR3 is TGTGCCAGCAGAGGGGGACAGGGGATGGGCGAGCAGTACTTC.

This chain uses TRBV27 with TRBJ2-1; 12 bases line up with TRBD2. CDR1 is MNHEY and CDR2 is SMNVEV in the germline V gene (reference sequence). The V gene end was trimmed by 1 base and the J gene end by 7 bases; junction bases not matched to a gene: 5. CDR3 length: 16 amino acids. This chain's CDR3 is CASSLYGTSGQNEQFF. The DNA of the CDR3 is TGTGCCAGCAGTTTATATGGGACTAGCGGGCAGAATGAGCAGTTCTTC.

This chain uses TRBV4-2 with TRBJ2-7, with D perhaps TRBD2 (6 bases). Trimming cost V 6 bases and J 1 base, with 16 bases left between them. CDR1 and CDR2 (germline): LGHNA, YNFKEQ. The CDR3 totals 15 residues. Here the CDR3 reads CASSRAREASYEQYF. The CDR3 bases are TGTGCCAGCAGTCGGGCCAGGGAGGCGTCCTACGAGCAGTACTTC.

This chain uses TRBV6-4 with TRBJ2-2; D is unresolved. The CDR3 totals 15 residues. Trimming stripped 4 bases from V and 5 bases from J, with 14 bases between. Germline V gives CDR1 MRHNA, CDR2 SNTAGT. Here the CDR3 DNA reads TGTGCCAGCAGTGCGTCCGGTTCTGATACCGGGGAGCTGTTTTTT. Encoded protein: CASSASGSDTGELFF.

The CDR3 bases are TGCAGCGTGTCCGGGGGGCGGGGATTTTACAATGAGCAGTTCTTC. Translating it yields CSVSGGRGFYNEQFF. This chain uses TRBV29-1 with TRBJ2-1, with a possible D match to TRBD2 (7 bases). CDR1 and CDR2 from the germline V gene are SQVTM and ANQGSEA. The ends were cut back, 6 bases at V and 4 bases at J, with 19 bases in the middle. The CDR3 covers 15 residues.

CDR3: CASRAQGTGELFF. DNA of the CDR3: TGTGCCAGCAGGGCCCAGGGTACCGGGGAGCTGTTTTTT. V is TRBV2 and J is TRBJ2-2, with D possibly being TRBD1 (5 bases). Trimming left V 6 bases short and J 5 bases short, with 10 bases between. Germline loops: CDR1 SNHLY, CDR2 FYNNEI. The CDR3 spans 13 residues.

J is TRBJ2-7 and V is TRBV11-3; D is unresolved. Germline lookup yields CDR1 SGHNT and CDR2 YENEEA. The CDR3 contains 11 residues. Deletions cut 5 bases from V and 9 bases from J, with 11 bases between. CDR3 sequence (DNA): TGTGCCAGCAGCCACGGGTCGCGGCAGTACTTC. It yields the protein CASSHGSRQYF.

This chain uses TRBV7-2 with TRBJ1-5; D uncertain. This CDR3 comprises 12 residues. CDR1 and CDR2 from the germline V gene are SGHTA and FQGNSA. Trimming took 0 bases from V and 7 from J, leaving 4 bases between them. CDR3 nucleotide sequence: TGTGCCAGCAGCTTAGCGCGGCAGCCCCAGCATTTT. It specifies CASSLARQPQHF.

The gene calls are TRBV5-4 and TRBJ2-7; 8 bases agree with TRBD2. V shed 3 bases, J shed 0 bases, and the junction held 17 bases outside the gene matches. Germline V CDR1 and CDR2: SGHNT, YYREEE (reference sequence). The CDR3 has 19 amino acids. The CDR3 loop reads CASSSLAGAIRGGSYEQYF. In DNA form, the CDR3 reads TGTGCCAGCAGCTCCCTAGCGGGCGCCATTAGGGGGGGCTCCTACGAGCAGTACTTC.